This T cell receptor beta chain was recorded in a study of cytomegalovirus exposure and HLA in healthy donors. Unmatched junction bases numbered 2, after V lost 2 bases and J lost 3 bases. Germline-derived CDR1 and CDR2 are MRHNA and SNTAGT. The CDR3 covers 14 residues. A multiplex PCR was run with 60 Vbeta primers and 13 Jbeta primers. The protocol was immunoSEQ multiplex PCR, while the TCRdb copy is restricted to in-frame clones and leaves out a portion. In the table there are about 140,000 clones, 80% of which are singletons. The TCR was taken from a man between 40 and 49 years old in good health and CMV-seronegative. Sequences were obtained from PBMCs. The gene calls are TRBV6-4 and TRBJ2-3; 7 bases are shared with TRBD1. The CDR3 sequence is CASSDRGLTDTQYF. CDR3 DNA: TGTGCCAGCAGTGACAGGGGGCTGACAGATACGCAGTATTTT.